This passage covers 13 T cell receptor beta chains from one sample sequenced in a study of blood T cell repertoires in COVID-19 (TCRdb year 2020). Receptors were amplified or captured by the immunoSEQ multiplex PCR assay. Here the immuneACCESS table is served through TCRdb, limited to in-frame sequences with V and J called. Missing clones are a known gap in these copies; in checked studies unresolved V genes cover under half, and the rest lacks a known reason. Recorded for this sample are more than 250,000 clones; over 75% of them occurred a single time. The ten largest clones add up to approximately 9% of the sample. The material sequenced was peripheral blood. These receptors originate from a human donor in a cohort sampled during active COVID-19.

CDR3 sequence (DNA): TGTGCCAGCAGTGAGCGGGGGAACACCGGGGAGCTGTTTTTT. It translates to CASSERGNTGELFF. This chain connects TRBV2 to TRBJ2-2, with D possibly being TRBD2 (6 bases). From germline, CDR1 is SNHLY and CDR2 FYNNEI. V was pared by 3 bases and J by 1 base, with 6 bases between. The CDR3 consists of 14 residues.

The table lists this clone with a count of one. The chain has TRBV7-8 and TRBJ2-2; 12 nucleotides line up with TRBD2. The CDR3 spans 16 residues. V was pared by 3 bases and J by 6 bases, with 5 bases of the junction left unmatched. Germline V gives CDR1 SGHVS, CDR2 FQNEAQ. CDR3 residues: CASSFPSGRASGELFF. For the CDR3, the DNA is TGTGCCAGCAGCTTCCCTAGCGGGAGGGCATCCGGGGAGCTGTTTTTT. Supplemented by reference TRBV7-8 and TRBJ2-2, the full variable domain reads GAGVSQSPRYKVAKRGQDVALRCDPISGHVSLFWYQQALGQGPEFLTYFQNEAQLDKSGLPSDRFFAERPEGSVSTLKIQRTQQEDSAVYLCASSFPSGRASGELFFGEGSRLTVL.

The chain uses TRBV15 and TRBJ1-2, with TRBD1 identical over 9 bases. With 3 bases clipped from V and 4 bases from J, the junction kept 12 bases outside the gene matches. The CDR3 length is 17 residues. Germline-derived CDR1 and CDR2 are LNHNV and YYDKDF (reference sequence). CDR3: CATSSRGYRGLVYGYTF. Written as DNA, the CDR3 is TGTGCCACCAGCAGTCGGGGCTACAGGGGGCTAGTCTATGGCTACACCTTC.

This clone was seen a few times. The chain uses TRBV5-1 and TRBJ2-1, with 12 bases that match TRBD2. V trimming: 3 bases; J trimming: 8 bases; junction bases outside the gene matches: 3. The CDR3 runs to 14 residues. Germline CDR1 and CDR2: SGHRS and YFSETQ. In DNA, the CDR3 is TGCGCCAGCAGCTCCCGACTAGCGGGGGATGAGCAGTTCTTC. Translation: CASSSRLAGDEQFF.

The chain links TRBV7-8 to TRBJ2-7; 8 bases line up with TRBD2. After removal of 4 bases from V and 4 bases from J, the junction contained 12 bases not matched to a gene. The germline gives CDR1 SGHVS, CDR2 FQNEAQ. The CDR3 is 16 residues long. The CDR3 loop reads CASSSFPGTRGYEQYF. The DNA for the CDR3 is TGTGCCAGCAGCTCATTCCCCGGGACTAGGGGTTACGAGCAGTACTTC.

V usage is TRBV9 and J usage is TRBJ2-1; perhaps TRBD1 as D (6 bases). Looked up from germline, CDR1 is SGDLS and CDR2 is YYNGEE. This CDR3 has 15 amino acids. Trimming stripped 3 bases from V and 5 bases from J, with 15 bases between. The CDR3 protein is CASSASGTLNNEQFF. The CDR3 region has the DNA TGTGCCAGCAGCGCCTCTGGGACATTAAACAATGAGCAGTTCTTC.

The chain couples TRBV5-1 to TRBJ1-4; D uncertain. The CDR3 length is 13 residues. Looked up from germline, CDR1 is SGHRS and CDR2 is YFSETQ. Trimming cost V 2 bases and J 5 bases, with 7 bases left between them. The CDR3 DNA is TGCGCCAGCAGCTTAGGAGGGAATGAAAAACTGTTTTTT. Its protein is CASSLGGNEKLFF.

This chain uses TRBV18 with TRBJ2-2, with D perhaps TRBD1 (5 bases). The germline V gene encodes CDR1 KGHSH and CDR2 LQKENI. The V and J ends lost 4 bases and 0 bases respectively, with 9 bases between them. CDR3 size: 15 residues. CDR3 in amino acids: CASSQDRPNTGELFF. The CDR3 DNA reads as TGTGCCAGCTCACAAGACAGACCGAACACCGGGGAGCTGTTTTTT.

V gene TRBV7-2 combines with J gene TRBJ2-5, with a possible D match to TRBD1 (6 bases). This CDR3 has 16 residues. Per germline, CDR1 SGHTA and CDR2 FQGNSA. The ends were cut back, 2 bases at V and 5 bases at J, with 18 bases in the middle. The CDR3 DNA reads as TGTGCCAGCAGCTTACCACAGGGTATATGGGAGGAGACCCAGTACTTC. The encoded protein is CASSLPQGIWEETQYF.

This chain connects TRBV5-1 to TRBJ1-2; D perhaps matches TRBD1 (6 bases). The germline V and J ends were trimmed by 4 bases and 5 bases, with 24 bases remaining between them. CDR1 is SGHRS and CDR2 is YFSETQ in the germline V gene. This CDR3 contains 17 residues. The CDR3 loop reads CASSPDFRTVTAYGYTF. The CDR3 coding sequence is TGCGCCAGCAGCCCAGATTTTCGGACAGTCACGGCTTATGGCTACACCTTC.

The gene calls are TRBV6-6 and TRBJ1-3; 12 nucleotides align to TRBD1. The germline CDR1 and CDR2 sequences are MNHNY and SVGAGI (reference sequence). The CDR3 spans 16 residues. V was clipped by 6 bases and J by 1 base; unmatched bases: 4. The CDR3 protein is CASSQGQGASGNTIYF. In nucleotides, the CDR3 is TGTGCCAGCAGCCAGGGACAGGGGGCATCTGGAAACACCATATATTTT.

V usage is TRBV9 and J usage is TRBJ2-1; 9 bases line up with TRBD2. The CDR3 extends over 13 amino acids. Trimming at V came to 0 bases and at J to 14 bases, leaving 6 bases not matched to a gene. From germline, CDR1 is SGDLS and CDR2 YYNGEE. CDR3 loop: CASSVGVAGGEFF. CDR3 in DNA: TGTGCCAGCAGCGTAGGTGTGGCGGGAGGGGAGTTCTTC.

This clone appeared once. The V gene is TRBV3-1 (or the pseudogene TRBV3-2), the J gene TRBJ1-2; D call uncertain. Germline CDR1 and CDR2: LGHDT and YNNKEL (reference sequence). The length of the CDR3 is 15 residues. Trimming took 1 base from V and 4 from J, leaving 13 bases between them. The CDR3 loop reads CASSQGGALGYGYTF. The CDR3 DNA follows: TGTGCCAGCAGCCAAGGTGGAGCCTTAGGCTATGGCTACACCTTC.